In its sample, the clone carrying this TCR beta chain was seen a few times. This sample was taken from a study of patients and donors after allogeneic stem cell transplantation. TCRdb reanalysed the RT-PCR reads using MiXCR and keeps one entry per CDR3 protein. This sample carries hundreds of thousands of distinct CDR3 sequences, approximately 16% of them seen once, and the ten largest clones take just over 7%. The CDR3 runs 15 residues. Trimming stripped 10 bases from V and 3 bases from J, with 21 bases between. CDR1 and CDR2 (germline): MNHNS, SASEGT. The rearrangement links TRBV6-1 to TRBJ2-5; D not resolved. Source material: blood, either unsorted or a sorted T cell fraction (not recorded which). The TCR was taken from a human donor who was either an allogeneic HSCT recipient or a stem cell or donor lymphocyte infusion donor (not recorded which). It is not recorded whose cells these are; they may come from a transplant donor. The CDR3 DNA reads TGTGCCACCCTACCTCCCCCCTCTAGAGAAGAGACCCAGTACTTC. Its protein product is CATLPPPSREETQYF.